The next 4 T cell receptor beta chains were all read from a single sample in a study of cytomegalovirus exposure and HLA in healthy donors. The PCR made use of 60 Vbeta and 13 Jbeta primers. Sequencing was performed with immunoSEQ multiplex PCR; in TCRdb, only in-frame clones are kept and a portion is missing. The listing records about 160,000 clones. Specimen: PBMCs. The receptors here all came from a woman aged 55-69 years in good health and CMV-seronegative.

This sequence joins TRBV6-1 and TRBJ2-1; 12 bases fit TRBD1. The V and J ends lost 4 bases and 4 bases, in that order; junction bases with no gene match: 14. Germline V gene sequence: CDR1 MNHNS, CDR2 SASEGT. The CDR3 sequence is 19 residues long. The CDR3 nucleotides are TGTGCCAGCAGTGGTATCCCGGGACAGGGGGCTATGGTATACAATGAGCAGTTCTTC. Its translation: CASSGIPGQGAMVYNEQFF.

This chain connects TRBV5-1 to TRBJ1-1, with 7 bases aligning to TRBD1. Trimming took 2 bases from V and 10 from J; bases not matched to a gene: 5. CDR1 SGHRS and CDR2 YFSETQ come from the germline V gene. The CDR3 sequence is 12 residues long. The CDR3, as DNA: TGCGCCAGCAGCTTCGAGGGGGCAGGAGCTTTCTTT. Translation gives CASSFEGAGAFF.

V gene TRBV5-6 combines with J gene TRBJ2-5, with 8 positions matching TRBD2. Losses at the gene ends were 2 bases for V and 5 bases for J; bases not matched to a gene: 5. The germline gives CDR1 SGHDT, CDR2 YYEEEE. The CDR3 totals 14 residues. The CDR3 nucleotides are TGTGCCAGCAGCTTCCTTAGCGGGGAGGAGACCCAGTACTTC. Translating it yields CASSFLSGEETQYF.

The chain uses TRBV4-1 and TRBJ2-7; D remains unclear. The CDR3 has 15 residues. Trimming took 5 bases from V and 1 from J, leaving 15 bases between them. Germline-derived CDR1 and CDR2 are MGHRA and YSYEKL. This CDR3 is CASSFLTGTSYEQYF. CDR3 in DNA: TGCGCCAGCAGCTTCCTAACGGGTACATCCTACGAGCAGTACTTC.